These 20 T cell receptor beta chains were all obtained from the same sample, sequenced in a study of molecular identifiers for immune sequencing clone quantification. MiXCR was run by TCRdb on the PCR reads, yielding one entry per CDR3 protein. The repertoire holds over 600,000 distinct CDR3 sequences, with less than 20% as singletons. The sample taken for sequencing was naive CD8+ T cells from blood, with Jurkat cell RNA spiked in. Indicated subset: FACS-sorted CD8+CD4-CCR7+CD45RA+ naive T cells. The receptors here all came from a human donor in good health. Some libraries in this study had Jurkat cell RNA spiked in.

This clonotype has a count of ten or more. The chain carries TRBV7-9 and TRBJ2-7, with 9 bases matching TRBD1. The ends lost 5 bases at V and 4 bases at J; junction bases unmatched: 9. The CDR3 consists of 15 residues. Germline values: CDR1 SEHNR, CDR2 FQNEAQ (reference sequence). In DNA, the CDR3 is TGTGCCAGCAGCCTCCCGAGGACAGGGGAATACGAGCAGTACTTC. Its protein is CASSLPRTGEYEQYF. Based on the CDR3 plus reference TRBV7-9 and TRBJ2-7, the full variable domain is DTGVSQNPRHKITKRGQNVTFRCDPISEHNRLYWYRQTLGQGPEFLTYFQNEAQLEKSRLLSDRFSAERPKGSFSTLEIQRTEQGDSAMYLCASSLPRTGEYEQYFGPGTRLTVT.

This clonotype was recorded at least ten times. The chain is built from TRBV14 and TRBJ2-7; D perhaps matches TRBD2 (5 bases). CDR1 is SGHDN, CDR2 FVKESK, per germline. The germline V and J ends were trimmed by 3 bases and 3 bases, with 9 bases remaining between them. This CDR3 spans 13 amino acids. The chain's CDR3 is CASSHVRGYEQYF. CDR3 nucleotides: TGTGCCAGCAGCCATGTACGGGGCTACGAGCAGTACTTC.

J is TRBJ1-1 and V is TRBV15, with D unresolved. The CDR3 consists of 13 residues. Trimming took off 0 bases at V and 6 bases at J, with 8 bases between the two ends. Germline assignment: CDR1 LNHNV and CDR2 YYDKDF (reference sequence). The CDR3 loop reads CATSRDRSSEAFF. For the CDR3, the DNA is TGTGCCACCAGCAGAGATAGGAGTTCTGAAGCTTTCTTT.

Comments on this clonotype: A read error is possible here, since a much larger clone lies one base away. V and J are TRBV24-1 and TRBJ1-4, with D possibly TRBD1 on 6 matching bases. Trimming removed 4 bases from V and 5 bases from J, with 16 bases in between. The CDR3 totals 16 residues. Germline CDR1 KGHDR, CDR2 SFDVKD. The CDR3 sequence is CATSDRTEASNEKLFF. Written as DNA, the CDR3 is TGTGCCACCAGTGACAGGACAGAAGCCTCAAATGAAAAACTGTTTTTT.

This clonotype was counted ten times or more. The chain carries TRBV28 and TRBJ1-1, with 10 bases matching TRBD1. Germline-derived CDR1 and CDR2 are MDHEN and SYDVKM. V dropped 1 base and J dropped 7; count of bases not matched to a gene: 6. The CDR3 length is 15 residues. The CDR3 sequence: CASSLYGQGGLEAFF. The CDR3 coding sequence is TGTGCCAGCAGTTTATATGGACAGGGGGGACTTGAAGCTTTCTTT.

This clonotype was observed many times. V gene TRBV5-1 combines with J gene TRBJ2-7; D may be TRBD2 (5 bases). Germline-derived CDR1 and CDR2 are SGHRS and YFSETQ. Trimming took 2 bases from V and 0 from J, leaving 12 bases between them. The CDR3 runs 15 residues. CDR3 residues: CASSFGVRSSYEQYF. As DNA, the CDR3 is TGCGCCAGCAGCTTCGGGGTCCGAAGCTCCTACGAGCAGTACTTC. Complete variable domain (other parts from reference TRBV5-1 and TRBJ2-7): KAGVTQTPRYLIKTRGQQVTLSCSPISGHRSVSWYQQTPGQGLQFLFEYFSETQRNKGNFPGRFSGRQFSNSRSEMNVSTLELGDSALYLCASSFGVRSSYEQYFGPGTRLTVT.

This clonotype was observed at least ten times. The genes are TRBV7-6 and TRBJ2-3, with a weak D call TRBD2 (7 bases). From germline, CDR1 is SGHVS and CDR2 FNYEAQ. The V and J ends lost 5 bases and 4 bases respectively, with 25 bases between them. CDR3 length: 18 residues. The CDR3 region is CASSRRDNLEGGPDTQYF. CDR3 nucleotides: TGTGCCAGCAGCAGACGAGACAACCTGGAGGGGGGGCCAGATACGCAGTATTTT.

This clonotype was seen only a few times. The chain joins TRBV29-1 to TRBJ2-1; TRBD2 matches at 10 bases. The CDR3 contains 14 residues. Per the germline V gene, CDR1 is SQVTM and CDR2 is ANQGSEA. Losses at the gene ends were 5 bases for V and 5 bases for J; bases not matched to a gene: 6. The CDR3 loop is CSVPGLAPHNEQFF. CDR3 in DNA: TGCAGCGTTCCGGGACTAGCGCCGCACAATGAGCAGTTCTTC.

This clonotype was counted ten times or more. V is TRBV7-6 and J is TRBJ2-3; possible D gene TRBD2, 6 bases. With 5 bases removed from V and 2 bases from J, the gap between germline ends came to 17 bases. Germline CDR1 is SGHVS and CDR2 is FNYEAQ. This CDR3 has 16 amino acids. The CDR3 DNA reads as TGTGCCAGCAGCCTAGGGACTTCACTTACCACAGATACGCAGTATTTT. It specifies CASSLGTSLTTDTQYF.

The V call is TRBV10-3, the J call TRBJ2-7; 7 positions match TRBD1. This CDR3 region has 12 residues. The V and J ends lost 2 bases and 7 bases, in that order; junction bases with no gene match: 2. Germline V gene sequence: CDR1 ENHRY, CDR2 SYGVKD. This chain's CDR3 is CAISEGQAEQYF. DNA of the CDR3: TGTGCCATCAGTGAGGGACAGGCAGAGCAGTACTTC.

A note on this clonotype: A much larger clone sits a single nucleotide away, making a read error possible. The chain's CDR3 is CASSLASGSTEAFF. The CDR3 DNA is TGTGCCAGCAGCCTGGCTTCTGGGAGCACTGAAGCTTTCTTT. The rearrangement uses TRBV9 and TRBJ1-1, with unresolved D. The germline V and J ends were trimmed by 4 bases and 4 bases, with 14 bases remaining between them. Germline lookup yields CDR1 SGDLS and CDR2 YYNGEE. The CDR3 extends over 14 amino acids.

This clonotype was recorded many times. This may stem from a read error, because a much larger clone lies one nucleotide away. The chain links TRBV14 to TRBJ2-2; the D is unclear. CDR3 length: 11 amino acids. Germline V CDR1 and CDR2: SGHDN, FVKESK. V lost 1 base to trimming and J lost 7 bases, with 1 base between them. CDR3 sequence reads: CASSQGGELFF. The CDR3 bases are TGTGCCAGCAGCCAAGGCGGGGAGCTGTTTTTT.

This clonotype was counted ten times or more. The chain joins TRBV6-5 to TRBJ1-1; D call uncertain. Germline CDR1 is MNHEY and CDR2 is SVGAGI. There are 13 residues in the CDR3. The V and J ends lost 2 bases and 1 base respectively, with 5 bases between them. CDR3 nucleotides: TGTGCCAGCAGTTACACAGAGAACACTGAAGCTTTCTTT. Translation gives CASSYTENTEAFF.

At least ten counts were recorded for this clonotype. The chain joins TRBV6-1 to TRBJ2-1; weak D call: TRBD1 (6 bases). V dropped 7 bases and J dropped 8 bases, with 21 bases sitting between them. In germline, CDR1 is MNHNS, CDR2 SASEGT. CDR3 length: 15 amino acids. Written as DNA, the CDR3 is TGTGCCAGCACAGACTACGCCCTACAGGGCGATGAGCAGTTCTTC. Translation gives CASTDYALQGDEQFF.

This clonotype was detected ten times or more. This sequence joins TRBV7-2 and TRBJ2-5, with unresolved D. The CDR3 is made up of 17 amino acids. Germline loops: CDR1 SGHTA, CDR2 FQGNSA. The V gene lost 2 bases and the J gene lost 2 bases, with 18 bases spanning the gap. In DNA form, the CDR3 reads TGTGCCAGCAGCTTAAAATTAGTTTACGGAACACAAGAGACCCAGTACTTC. This translates into CASSLKLVYGTQETQYF.

The chain carries TRBV12-3 or TRBV12-4 and TRBJ2-5; D may be TRBD1 (7 bases). The CDR3 is made up of 14 amino acids. Trimming removed 4 bases at V and 1 base at J, with 10 bases between. The CDR3 nucleotides read TGTGCCAGCAGTTCAGGGGGGCCCCAAGAGACCCAGTACTTC. It translates to CASSSGGPQETQYF.

Comments on this clonotype: A much larger clonotype is one base distant, so this may be a read error. Here the CDR3 omits its conserved ending phenylalanine or tryptophan, so a read error is the likely source. The chain links TRBV4-3 to TRBJ2-1, with TRBD2 matching over 10 bases. The V and J ends lost 0 bases and 5 bases, in that order; junction bases with no gene match: 7. Germline V gene data show CDR1 as LGHNA and CDR2 as YSLEER. The CDR3 is 17 residues long. The CDR3 spells CASSQDLPAGGHNEQFS. For the CDR3, the DNA is TGCGCCAGCAGCCAAGATCTTCCAGCGGGAGGGCACAATGAGCAGTTCTCC.

As for this clonotype: A much larger clone is a single base away; this may be a read error. The chain is built from TRBV6-2 or TRBV6-3 and TRBJ2-5; no reliable D call. V gave up 2 bases and J gave up 3 bases, with 10 bases separating them. Germline V gene data show CDR1 as MNHEY and CDR2 as SVGEGT. The CDR3 consists of 14 residues. This CDR3 reads CASSYAAAEETQYF. For the CDR3, the DNA is TGTGCCAGCAGTTACGCGGCAGCCGAAGAGACCCAGTACTTC.

This clonotype turned up a few times. This chain uses TRBV13 with TRBJ2-3, with D hard to call. This CDR3 comprises 16 residues. Trimming took 1 base from V and 2 from J, leaving 13 bases between them. Germline assignment: CDR1 PRHDT and CDR2 FYEKMQ (reference sequence). The CDR3 here is CASSLDSTHPTDTQYF. CDR3 bases: TGTGCCAGCAGCTTAGACTCTACTCACCCCACAGATACGCAGTATTTT. The variable domain in full, completed from reference TRBV13 and TRBJ2-3, reads AAGVIQSPRHLIKEKRETATLKCYPIPRHDTVYWYQQGPGQDPQFLISFYEKMQSDKGSIPDRFSAQQFSDYHSELNMSSLELGDSALYFCASSLDSTHPTDTQYFGPGTRLTVL.

This clonotype was seen a few times. The CDR3, as DNA: TGCGCCAGCAGCCAAGAGTCAGACTACTCCTACAATGAGCAGTTCTTC. Translation: CASSQESDYSYNEQFF. V gene TRBV4-1 combines with J gene TRBJ2-1; possibly TRBD2 for D (5 bases). CDR1 and CDR2 (germline): MGHRA, YSYEKL. The V gene lost 0 bases and the J gene lost 0 bases, with 9 bases spanning the gap. This CDR3 comprises 16 residues.